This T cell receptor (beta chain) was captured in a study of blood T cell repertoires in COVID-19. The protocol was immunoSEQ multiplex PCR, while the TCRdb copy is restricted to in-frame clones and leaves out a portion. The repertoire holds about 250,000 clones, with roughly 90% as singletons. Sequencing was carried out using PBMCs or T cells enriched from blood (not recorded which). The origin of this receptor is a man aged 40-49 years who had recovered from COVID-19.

This CDR3 reads CASSLATAGQGTANYGYTF. CDR3 bases: TGTGCCAGCAGCTTAGCGACTGCGGGACAGGGAACAGCTAACTATGGCTACACCTTC. This chain connects TRBV7-6 to TRBJ1-2; 9 positions match TRBD1. This CDR3 spans 19 amino acids. Germline CDR1 reads SGHVS; CDR2 reads FNYEAQ. J gave up 0 bases and V 0 bases, and 11 bases lay outside the gene matches.